The 20 T cell receptor beta chains below come from one sample, sequenced in a study of blood T cell repertoires in COVID-19. Generated by immunoSEQ multiplex PCR, the TCRdb table keeps only in-frame clones and is missing some. Of about 280,000 clones listed, around four fifths are singletons. Sequenced sample: peripheral blood. The receptor set was obtained from a woman between 45 and 65 years old who had recovered from COVID-19.

This sequence joins TRBV19 and TRBJ1-2; TRBD1 is a possible D gene (5 bases). Looked up from germline, CDR1 is LNHDA and CDR2 is SQIVND (reference sequence). Trimming pared 1 base from V and 7 bases from J, leaving 13 bases between. This CDR3 comprises 14 residues. CDR3 in amino acids: CASSIGQLSGGYTF. CDR3 nucleotide sequence: TGTGCCAGTAGTATAGGACAGCTATCGGGTGGCTACACCTTC.

The rearrangement joins TRBV16 to TRBJ1-2; D is undetermined. The V end lost 4 bases, the J end lost 7 bases, and 25 bases lay between the germline ends. The CDR3 length is 17 residues. Germline assignment: CDR1 KGHSY and CDR2 FQNENV. The CDR3 coding sequence is TGTGCCAGCAGCCGGATGGCGGGGTCTTACGGGCGTGGTGGCTACACCTTC. Its protein product is CASSRMAGSYGRGGYTF.

The chain carries TRBV10-3 and TRBJ2-3; D might be TRBD2 (5 bases). V was clipped by 7 bases and J by 4 bases, with 15 bases between them. The CDR3 loop spans 14 amino acids. Germline CDR1 ENHRY, CDR2 SYGVKD. The CDR3 reads CAIKRSGTSDTQYF. The CDR3 nucleotides are TGTGCCATCAAGAGGAGCGGTACCTCAGATACGCAGTATTTT.

The rearrangement joins TRBV19 to TRBJ1-6; 7 nucleotides line up with TRBD1. This CDR3 has 14 residues. V trimming: 9 bases; J trimming: 6 bases; junction bases outside the gene matches: 8. CDR1 and CDR2 from the germline V gene are LNHDA and SQIVND (reference sequence). CDR3 sequence: CASKQRGLNSPLHF. The CDR3 coding sequence is TGTGCCAGCAAACAGAGGGGGCTTAATTCACCCCTCCACTTT.

This sequence joins TRBV5-4 and TRBJ1-2, with TRBD1 matching 7 bases. The CDR3 is made up of 14 amino acids. CDR1 is SGHNT, CDR2 YYREEE, per germline (reference sequence). The ends lost 3 bases at V and 3 bases at J; junction bases unmatched: 5. Here the CDR3 DNA reads TGTGCCAGCAGCTCACAGGGGCACCACTATGGCTACACCTTC. Translated: CASSSQGHHYGYTF.

The genes are TRBV27 and TRBJ1-4; tentative D call: TRBD1 (6 bases). The CDR3 extends over 16 amino acids. Germline assignment: CDR1 MNHEY and CDR2 SMNVEV (reference sequence). V was trimmed by 5 bases and J by 5 bases, leaving 18 bases between them. The CDR3, as DNA: TGTGCCAGCAGTCGAAACTACAGGGTCGAGAATGAAAAACTGTTTTTT. As protein: CASSRNYRVENEKLFF.

V gene TRBV4-3 combines with J gene TRBJ2-3; D unclear. Looked up from germline, CDR1 is LGHNA and CDR2 is YSLEER. The CDR3 consists of 15 residues. Between the trimmed V and J ends, which lost 0 bases and 0 bases, there was a span of 7 bases. The CDR3 is CASSQERESTDTQYF. As DNA, the CDR3 is TGCGCCAGCAGCCAAGAGCGCGAGAGCACAGATACGCAGTATTTT.

V and J are TRBV27 and TRBJ1-2; tentative D call: TRBD1 (5 bases). V was shortened by 2 bases and J by 4 bases, with 8 bases between the two germline ends. Germline assignment: CDR1 MNHEY and CDR2 SMNVEV (reference sequence). The CDR3 totals 13 residues. The CDR3 DNA is TGTGCCAGCAGTTTAGGCAGGGCCTATGGCTACACCTTC. Translated: CASSLGRAYGYTF.

The chain employs TRBV29-1 and TRBJ1-2; maybe TRBD1 (5 bases). The CDR3 extends over 13 amino acids. V was pared by 6 bases and J by 4 bases, with 15 bases between. Germline lookup yields CDR1 SQVTM and CDR2 ANQGSEA. The CDR3 sequence: CSVQTVAGYGYTF. DNA of the CDR3: TGCAGCGTACAGACAGTAGCTGGCTATGGCTACACCTTC.

A few counts support this clone. The chain combines TRBV7-6 with TRBJ1-4; possibly TRBD1 for D (6 bases). The germline gives CDR1 SGHVS, CDR2 FNYEAQ. Trimming took off 6 bases at V and 7 bases at J, with 15 bases between the two ends. The CDR3 consists of 14 residues. CDR3 residues: CASRTGPGAEKLFF. The CDR3, as DNA: TGTGCCAGCAGAACAGGGCCCGGCGCTGAAAAACTGTTTTTT.

This clone was detected once. The rearrangement links TRBV7-6 to TRBJ2-2; D is possibly TRBD1 (6 bases). From germline, CDR1 is SGHVS and CDR2 FNYEAQ. The germline V and J ends were trimmed by 5 bases and 0 bases, with 10 bases remaining between them. CDR3 length: 15 residues. The CDR3: CASSPRGANTGELFF. As DNA, the CDR3 is TGTGCCAGCAGCCCCAGGGGCGCGAACACCGGGGAGCTGTTTTTT.

This chain uses TRBV27 with TRBJ2-7, with D perhaps TRBD2 (5 bases). Germline lookup yields CDR1 MNHEY and CDR2 SMNVEV (reference sequence). Trimming stripped 3 bases from V and 2 bases from J, with 11 bases between. CDR3 length: 14 amino acids. The CDR3, as DNA: TGTGCCAGCAGTTTCAGAGGGCTTACCTACGAGCAGTACTTC. Its protein is CASSFRGLTYEQYF.

The CDR3 region has the DNA TGTGCCAGCAGTTCCTCAGGCAATTCTGGAAACACCATATATTTT. It specifies CASSSSGNSGNTIYF. The V gene is TRBV28, the J gene TRBJ1-3; D unclear. From germline, CDR1 is MDHEN and CDR2 SYDVKM. Trimming shortened V by 4 bases and J by 1 base, and 11 bases separated the two germline ends. This CDR3 spans 15 amino acids.

This clone was detected a few times. Here the CDR3 reads CASSRWDSGSGEQYF. DNA of the CDR3: TGTGCCAGCAGCCGCTGGGATAGCGGGAGTGGAGAGCAGTACTTC. V gene TRBV5-4 combines with J gene TRBJ2-7; TRBD2 matches at 9 bases. This CDR3 is 15 amino acids long. Germline V lookup: CDR1 SGHNT, CDR2 YYREEE (reference sequence). The trim removed 4 bases at V and 7 bases at J, leaving 12 bases unmatched. The variable domain in full, with the rest retrieved from reference TRBV5-4 and TRBJ2-7, is ETGVTQSPTHLIKTRGQQVTLRCSSQSGHNTVSWYQQALGQGPQFIFQYYREEENGRGNFPPRFSGLQFPNYSSELNVNALELDDSALYLCASSRWDSGSGEQYFGPGTRLTVT.

This chain links TRBV4-1 with TRBJ1-5; D remains unclear. The CDR3 has 14 residues. V was pared by 1 base and J by 6 bases, with 10 bases between. The germline V gene encodes CDR1 MGHRA and CDR2 YSYEKL. CDR3 nucleotides: TGCGCCAGCAGCCAAGGACATCCAGCTCAGCCCCAGCATTTT. Amino acids: CASSQGHPAQPQHF.

Only one count was recorded for this clone. The chain couples TRBV5-4 to TRBJ2-7, with D possibly TRBD1 on 6 matching bases. The CDR3 has 15 amino acids. V lost 1 base to trimming and J lost 4 bases, with 15 bases between them. CDR1 and CDR2 (germline): SGHNT, YYREEE (reference sequence). The chain's CDR3 is CASSLIQGLGYEQYF. CDR3 nucleotide sequence: TGTGCCAGCAGCTTGATACAGGGCTTGGGTTACGAGCAGTACTTC.

The chain combines TRBV6-5 with TRBJ1-1, with TRBD1 matching over 8 bases. The CDR3 covers 13 residues. Looked up from germline, CDR1 is MNHEY and CDR2 is SVGAGI. With V trimmed by 8 bases and J by 5 bases, 7 bases remained unmatched. The DNA of the CDR3 is TGTGCCAGCTTCAGGGGGCCTGGGACTGAAGCTTTCTTT. Translation gives CASFRGPGTEAFF.

This chain joins TRBV20-1 and TRBJ2-5; no reliable D call. Trimming pared 1 base from V and 5 bases from J, leaving 5 bases between. The germline gives CDR1 DFQATT, CDR2 SNEGSKA (reference sequence). The CDR3 has 11 residues. The CDR3 sequence is CSARVGETQYF. CDR3 in DNA: TGCAGTGCTAGAGTCGGGGAGACCCAGTACTTC.

The chain combines TRBV28 with TRBJ1-4, with a tentative D call TRBD1 (6 bases). This CDR3 is built from 14 residues. V lost 5 bases to trimming and J lost 6 bases, with 13 bases between them. The V gene's germline CDR1 is MDHEN and CDR2 SYDVKM. The chain's CDR3 is CASSTTGRDEKLFF. CDR3 DNA sequence: TGTGCCAGCAGTACAACAGGGAGAGATGAAAAACTGTTTTTT.

The chain links TRBV18 to TRBJ2-7, with 8 bases matching TRBD1. The CDR3 runs to 16 residues. V trimming: 5 bases; J trimming: 3 bases; junction bases outside the gene matches: 12. In germline, CDR1 is KGHSH, CDR2 LQKENI. This CDR3 is CASSSRGMTGDYEQYF. The CDR3, as DNA: TGTGCCAGCTCATCGAGGGGGATGACAGGGGACTACGAGCAGTACTTC.